This T cell receptor beta chain was sequenced during a study of blood T cell repertoires in COVID-19. The authors' processing: Reference gene primer amplification gave nucleated cell count estimates. Some clones are missing from TCRdb's copy, which holds only in-frame ones; the method was immunoSEQ multiplex PCR. The DNA was the basis for D and trimming; V, J and clone size are from that table. The repertoire holds 45,000 to 65,000 clones, with 65% to 80% as singletons. The CDR3 runs to 15 residues. The V and J ends lost 0 bases and 0 bases respectively, with 10 bases between them. Germline assignment: CDR1 SGHRS and CDR2 YFSETQ.

Sequencing used peripheral blood. The rearrangement links TRBV5-1 to TRBJ2-7; no definite D call. This TCR was sampled from a man in his sixties or seventies with active or convalescent COVID-19. This CDR3 reads CASSLGPDNSYEQYF. Written as DNA, the CDR3 is TGCGCCAGCAGCTTGGGGCCAGATAACTCCTACGAGCAGTACTTC.